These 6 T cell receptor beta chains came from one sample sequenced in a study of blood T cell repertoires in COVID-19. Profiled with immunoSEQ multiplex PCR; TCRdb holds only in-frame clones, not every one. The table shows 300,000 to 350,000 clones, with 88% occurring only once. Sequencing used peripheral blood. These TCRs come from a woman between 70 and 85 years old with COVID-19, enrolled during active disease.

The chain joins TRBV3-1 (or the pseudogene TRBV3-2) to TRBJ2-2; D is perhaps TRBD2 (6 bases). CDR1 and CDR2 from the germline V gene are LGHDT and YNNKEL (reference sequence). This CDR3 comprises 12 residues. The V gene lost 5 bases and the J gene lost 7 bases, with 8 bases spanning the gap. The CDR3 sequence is CASSSAGGELFF. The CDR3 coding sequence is TGTGCCAGCAGCTCAGCGGGCGGGGAGCTGTTTTTT.

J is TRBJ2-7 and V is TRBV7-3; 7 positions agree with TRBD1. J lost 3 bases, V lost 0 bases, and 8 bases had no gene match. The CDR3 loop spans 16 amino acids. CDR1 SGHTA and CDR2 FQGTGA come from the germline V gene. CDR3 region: CASSLTGSGGGYEQYF. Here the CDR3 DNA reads TGTGCCAGCAGCTTAACAGGATCAGGGGGTGGCTACGAGCAGTACTTC.

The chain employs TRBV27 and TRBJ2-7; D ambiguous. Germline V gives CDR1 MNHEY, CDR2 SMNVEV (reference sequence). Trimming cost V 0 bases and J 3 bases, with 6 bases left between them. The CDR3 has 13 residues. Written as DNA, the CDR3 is TGTGCCAGCAGTTTATCGGTCGGCTACGAGCAGTACTTC. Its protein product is CASSLSVGYEQYF.

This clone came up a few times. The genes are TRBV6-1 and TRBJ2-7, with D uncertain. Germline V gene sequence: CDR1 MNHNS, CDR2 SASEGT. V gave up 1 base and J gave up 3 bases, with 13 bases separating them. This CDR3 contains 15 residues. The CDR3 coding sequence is TGTGCCAGCAGTGAAGTCGAAGTCAGAAACTACGAGCAGTACTTC. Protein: CASSEVEVRNYEQYF.

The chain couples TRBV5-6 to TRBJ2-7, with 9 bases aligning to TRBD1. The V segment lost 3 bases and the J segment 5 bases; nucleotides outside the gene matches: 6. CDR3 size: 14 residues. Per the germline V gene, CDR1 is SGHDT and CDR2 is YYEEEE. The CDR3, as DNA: TGTGCCAGCAGCTCCAGACAGGGGGGAAACGAGCAGTACTTC. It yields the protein CASSSRQGGNEQYF.

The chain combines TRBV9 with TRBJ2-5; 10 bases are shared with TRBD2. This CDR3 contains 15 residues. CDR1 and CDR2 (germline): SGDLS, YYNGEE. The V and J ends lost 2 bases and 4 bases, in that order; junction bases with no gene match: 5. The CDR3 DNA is TGTGCCAGCAGCGTGATAGCGGGGGGCCGAGAGACCCAGTACTTC. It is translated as CASSVIAGGRETQYF.